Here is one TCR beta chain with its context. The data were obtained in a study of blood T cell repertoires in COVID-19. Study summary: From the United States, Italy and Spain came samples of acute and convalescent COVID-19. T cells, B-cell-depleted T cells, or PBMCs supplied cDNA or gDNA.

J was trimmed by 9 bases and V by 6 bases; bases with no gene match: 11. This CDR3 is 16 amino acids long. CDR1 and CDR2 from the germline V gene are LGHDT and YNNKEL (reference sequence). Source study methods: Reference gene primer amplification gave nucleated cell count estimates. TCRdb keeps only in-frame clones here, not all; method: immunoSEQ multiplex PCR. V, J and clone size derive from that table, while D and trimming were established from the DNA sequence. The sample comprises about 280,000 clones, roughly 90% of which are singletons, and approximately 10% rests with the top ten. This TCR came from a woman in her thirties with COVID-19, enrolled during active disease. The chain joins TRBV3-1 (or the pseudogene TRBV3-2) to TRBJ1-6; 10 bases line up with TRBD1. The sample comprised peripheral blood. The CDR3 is CASSPTGTGAGSPLHF. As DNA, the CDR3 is TGTGCCAGCAGTCCTACCGGGACAGGGGCGGGTTCACCCCTCCACTTT.